What follows are 15 T cell receptor beta chains derived from one specimen sequenced in a study of T cell repertoires in cytomegalovirus infection. Antigen specificity for these receptors is unknown. MiXCR was run by TCRdb on the reads, yielding one entry per CDR3 protein. The sample has 110,000 or so distinct CDR3 sequences, 30% to 35% seen once; the top ten hold 40% to 45%. The material sequenced was CD8+ T cells from cultured PBMCs, taken from culture after CMV antigen stimulation. These receptors originate from a human donor in good health (CMV status not recorded). Some clones in this sample may be carry-over from other donors' samples.

The chain links TRBV5-1 to TRBJ1-1; D is possibly TRBD1 (5 bases). Germline V gene data show CDR1 as SGHRS and CDR2 as YFSETQ. With 3 bases removed from V and 4 bases from J, the gap between germline ends came to 19 bases. The CDR3 consists of 16 residues. CDR3 region: CASSSNPGAGGTEAFF. The CDR3 DNA reads TGCGCCAGCAGCTCAAATCCCGGTGCTGGGGGCACTGAAGCTTTCTTT.

This clonotype was observed a handful of times. The chain combines TRBV5-1 with TRBJ1-3, with D uncertain. The germline V gene encodes CDR1 SGHRS and CDR2 YFSETQ. The CDR3 runs to 17 residues. V lost 0 bases and J lost 0, with 13 bases in between. The CDR3 DNA reads as TGCGCCAGCAGCTTGGAATTGGGCGAAAGCTCTGGAAACACCATATATTTT. Encoded protein: CASSLELGESSGNTIYF.

The chain is built from TRBV20-1 and TRBJ2-5; 9 bases line up with TRBD2. J was trimmed by 5 bases and V by 1 base; bases with no gene match: 11. The CDR3 runs 16 residues. The germline V gene has CDR1 DFQATT and CDR2 SNEGSKA (reference sequence). DNA of the CDR3: TGCAGTGCTAGAGGGGGGGCTAGCGGGGTGGGTGAGACCCAGTACTTC. Protein: CSARGGASGVGETQYF.

The chain employs TRBV5-4 and TRBJ1-2; D remains unclear. The CDR3 spans 13 residues. CDR1 and CDR2 from the germline V gene are SGHNT and YYREEE (reference sequence). Trimming left V 1 base short and J 8 bases short, with 12 bases between. The CDR3 coding sequence is TGTGCCAGCAGCTTGAAGGGAACTGAGGGCTACACCTTC. It encodes CASSLKGTEGYTF.

This rearrangement joins TRBV6-5 to TRBJ2-7; D may correspond to TRBD1 or TRBD2 (5 bases each). V was clipped by 6 bases and J by 3 bases, with 18 bases between them. CDR1 is MNHEY, CDR2 SVGAGI, per germline. This CDR3 region has 15 residues. CDR3 nucleotide sequence: TGTGCCAGCAGAACAGGACCGGGAATCAACTACGAGCAGTACTTC. Amino acid sequence: CASRTGPGINYEQYF.

This chain joins TRBV27 and TRBJ1-2; 7 bases are shared with TRBD1. Germline lookup yields CDR1 MNHEY and CDR2 SMNVEV (reference sequence). This CDR3 has 13 amino acids. V gave up 6 bases and J gave up 0 bases; unmatched junction bases: 1. The CDR3 protein is CASSGQANYGYTF. CDR3 DNA sequence: TGTGCCAGCAGCGGACAGGCTAACTATGGCTACACCTTC.

In this sample, this clonotype turned up a few times. This chain uses TRBV11-2 with TRBJ2-1, with 10 positions matching TRBD2. The V gene end was trimmed by 5 bases and the J gene end by 4 bases; junction bases not matched to a gene: 5. Germline V gene lookup returns CDR1 SGHAT and CDR2 FQNNGV. The CDR3 loop spans 15 amino acids. The CDR3, as DNA: TGTGCCAGCAGCCAAACTAGCGGGGAATACAATGAGCAGTTCTTC. Its protein product is CASSQTSGEYNEQFF.

CDR3 coding DNA: TGTGCCAGCAGCTCGAAACAGGGGAGCAATCAGCCCCAGCATTTT. As protein: CASSSKQGSNQPQHF. The chain links TRBV5-6 to TRBJ1-5; the match to TRBD1 covers 7 bases. V was clipped by 3 bases and J by 1 base; unmatched bases: 4. This CDR3 contains 15 residues. Germline V gene lookup returns CDR1 SGHDT and CDR2 YYEEEE.

This clonotype has only a few counts. The V and J genes are TRBV4-1 and TRBJ1-2; possibly TRBD1 for D (6 bases). CDR1 and CDR2 (germline): MGHRA, YSYEKL. This CDR3 has 16 amino acids. Trimming pared 1 base from V and 7 bases from J, leaving 19 bases between. The DNA for the CDR3 is TGCGCCAGCAGCCAAGTCCCCCAGGAGGGGGGGAGTGGCTACACCTTC. This encodes CASSQVPQEGGSGYTF.

This clonotype turned up a few times. This chain connects TRBV4-3 to TRBJ2-3; 10 nucleotides align to TRBD2. This CDR3 has 16 amino acids. Germline V gives CDR1 LGHNA, CDR2 YSLEER. J lost 5 bases, V lost 4 bases, and 9 bases had no gene match. This CDR3 is CASSPLSGGLGDTQYF. The DNA of the CDR3 is TGCGCCAGCAGCCCCCTTAGCGGGGGGCTAGGAGATACGCAGTATTTT.

The chain recombines TRBV6-1 with TRBJ2-3, with D perhaps matching TRBD2 (6 bases). Germline values: CDR1 MNHNS, CDR2 SASEGT. This CDR3 is built from 17 residues. Trimming took off 1 base at V and 4 bases at J, with 18 bases between the two ends. The CDR3, as DNA: TGTGCCAGCAGTGAAGAGCTTCTAGCGAGGGGACCAGATACGCAGTATTTT. Translating gives CASSEELLARGPDTQYF.

This clonotype was counted at least ten times. V is TRBV12-5 and J is TRBJ1-1; D remains ambiguous. This CDR3 region has 12 residues. V lost 1 base to trimming and J lost 1 base, with 1 base between them. Per germline, CDR1 LGHNT and CDR2 FRNRAP. CDR3 protein: CASGLGNTEAFF. The CDR3 DNA reads TGTGCTAGTGGTTTGGGGAACACTGAAGCTTTCTTT.

This clonotype has a count of ten or more. The genes are TRBV7-2 and TRBJ1-5; perhaps TRBD1 as D (5 bases). V shed 5 bases and J shed 4 bases, with 18 bases lying between them. Germline loops: CDR1 SGHTA, CDR2 FQGNSA. The CDR3 is made up of 16 amino acids. In nucleotides, the CDR3 is TGTGCCAGCAGCCTAGAAGCAGGGATGCAAAATCAGCCCCAGCATTTT. It specifies CASSLEAGMQNQPQHF.

This clonotype occurred many times. The chain carries TRBV7-8 and TRBJ1-4; D unclear. Germline loops: CDR1 SGHVS, CDR2 FQNEAQ. The CDR3 consists of 15 residues. Trimming took 0 bases from V and 8 from J, leaving 13 bases between them. The CDR3 nucleotides read TGTGCCAGCAGCTTAGCGGCTCCAGTGCGGGAAAAACTGTTTTTT. Protein: CASSLAAPVREKLFF.

The chain uses TRBV29-1 and TRBJ1-1; D not resolved. The CDR3 length is 10 residues. Trimming stripped 2 bases from V and 8 bases from J, with 6 bases between. CDR1 and CDR2 (germline): SQVTM, ANQGSEA. The CDR3 loop reads CSVELGEAFF. The DNA for the CDR3 is TGCAGCGTTGAATTGGGGGAAGCTTTCTTT.